Following are 17 T cell receptor beta chains from one sample sequenced in a study of CD8 T cells in Susac syndrome (dated by TCRdb to the late 2010s). The library was made by the immunoSEQ multiplex PCR assay. RNA was extracted using the RNeasy kit, and roughly 0.45 to 1 microgram was reverse transcribed with random hexamers. TCRdb reran the public reads through fastp at Q25 and MiXCR, keeping productive beta chains. All rows with the same CDR3 protein become a single entry with the most common DNA and genes. The sample table lists hundreds of thousands of distinct CDR3 sequences, 94% of them with a count of one. Jointly, the top ten make up 0.15% to 0.2% of the sample. Material: CD4+ T cells from PBMCs. The source is a human donor with Susac syndrome.

The chain has TRBV7-2 and TRBJ1-5, with a possible D match to TRBD1 (5 bases). The CDR3 length is 13 residues. CDR1 and CDR2 from the germline V gene are SGHTA and FQGNSA. Trimming took 5 bases from V and 7 from J, leaving 12 bases between them. In DNA, the CDR3 is TGTGCCAGCAGCCTTGACAGAAGGCAGCCCCAGCATTTT. Amino acid sequence: CASSLDRRQPQHF.

The V gene is TRBV20-1, the J gene TRBJ2-7; 7 bases align to TRBD1. Germline loops: CDR1 DFQATT, CDR2 SNEGSKA (reference sequence). The junction had 5 bases not matched to a gene; V was cut back by 6 bases and J by 0 bases. CDR3 length: 13 residues. CDR3 amino acids: CSARGQSSYEQYF. The CDR3 coding sequence is TGCAGTGCCAGGGGACAGAGCTCCTACGAGCAGTACTTC.

The rearrangement joins TRBV6-2 or TRBV6-3 to TRBJ2-7; 8 bases are shared with TRBD2. Germline V gives CDR1 MNHEY, CDR2 SVGEGT. After removal of 2 bases from V and 1 base from J, the junction contained 7 bases not matched to a gene. The CDR3 has 16 amino acids. CDR3: CASSYRAGAESYEQYF. As DNA, the CDR3 is TGTGCCAGCAGTTACAGAGCGGGGGCCGAATCCTACGAGCAGTACTTC.

The rearrangement links TRBV6-5 to TRBJ2-3; D gene uncertain. V was trimmed by 2 bases and J by 3 bases, leaving 9 bases between them. The germline gives CDR1 MNHEY, CDR2 SVGAGI. The CDR3 is made up of 14 amino acids. The CDR3 reads CASSYRVGTDTQYF. The DNA for the CDR3 is TGTGCCAGCAGTTACCGAGTTGGAACAGATACGCAGTATTTT.

J is TRBJ2-5 and V is TRBV12-3 or TRBV12-4; tentatively, D is TRBD2 (6 bases). V was cut by 3 bases and J by 2 bases, with 10 bases left in between. The CDR3 totals 14 residues. CDR3 residues: CASSFGGGQETQYF. CDR3 DNA sequence: TGTGCCAGCAGTTTCGGTGGGGGGCAAGAGACCCAGTACTTC.

This clonotype appeared a single time. This chain joins TRBV20-1 and TRBJ2-3; 8 nucleotides line up with TRBD2. Trimming cost V 5 bases and J 0 bases; bases outside gene matches: 4. CDR3 length: 14 residues. CDR1 and CDR2 from the germline V gene are DFQATT and SNEGSKA (reference sequence). The CDR3 DNA follows: TGCAGTGCTGAGACTAGCGAAAGCACAGATACGCAGTATTTT. Translation: CSAETSESTDTQYF.

The chain uses TRBV29-1 and TRBJ1-5, with 8 bases aligning to TRBD1. V lost 4 bases and J lost 3; bases outside the gene matches: 2. The germline V gene has CDR1 SQVTM and CDR2 ANQGSEA. CDR3 length: 13 residues. The CDR3 nucleotides read TGCAGCGTTGTGACAGGGGACAATCAGCCCCAGCATTTT. Encoded protein: CSVVTGDNQPQHF.

This rearrangement joins TRBV9 to TRBJ2-7; 8 nucleotides align to TRBD2. Trimming took 4 bases from V and 4 from J; bases not matched to a gene: 7. CDR1 and CDR2 from the germline V gene are SGDLS and YYNGEE. The length of the CDR3 is 14 residues. CDR3 nucleotide sequence: TGTGCCAGCAGCAACGGGGGGGCCGGGTACGAGCAGTACTTC. Residues: CASSNGGAGYEQYF.

The V and J genes are TRBV30 and TRBJ1-2; possible D gene TRBD1, 6 bases. With 0 bases removed from V and 6 bases from J, the gap between germline ends came to 11 bases. The V gene's germline CDR1 is GTSNPN and CDR2 SVGIG (reference sequence). CDR3 length equals 13 residues. The CDR3 loop is CAWSVYREDGYTF. The CDR3 nucleotides are TGTGCCTGGAGTGTGTACAGGGAGGATGGCTACACCTTC. The entire variable domain, with the rest obtained from reference TRBV30 and TRBJ1-2, is as follows: SQTIHQWPATLVQPVGSPLSLECTVEGTSNPNLYWYRQAAGRGLQLLFYSVGIGQISSEVPQNLSASRPQDRQFILSSKKLLLSDSGFYLCAWSVYREDGYTFGSGTRLTVV.

This clonotype was seen once. V usage is TRBV7-2 and J usage is TRBJ2-3; D might be TRBD2 (6 bases). Germline V gives CDR1 SGHTA, CDR2 FQGNSA. Trimming took off 1 base at V and 4 bases at J, with 15 bases between the two ends. The CDR3 extends over 16 amino acids. The CDR3 DNA reads TGTGCCAGCAGCTTAGATCCGGGGAGGTACGCAGATACGCAGTATTTT. It codes for CASSLDPGRYADTQYF.

This clonotype was seen only once. The chain recombines TRBV24-1 with TRBJ2-1; possible D gene TRBD2, 6 bases. CDR1 and CDR2 (germline): KGHDR, SFDVKD. Trimming stripped 9 bases from V and 4 bases from J, with 12 bases between. The CDR3 totals 13 residues. CDR3: CATGGASYNEQFF. The CDR3 DNA reads as TGTGCCACCGGCGGGGCCTCATACAATGAGCAGTTCTTC.

This clonotype occurred once. The chain joins TRBV30 to TRBJ2-1, with 7 bases identical to TRBD1. Germline V gene lookup returns CDR1 GTSNPN and CDR2 SVGIG (reference sequence). The CDR3 spans 13 residues. After removal of 5 bases from V and 7 bases from J, the junction contained 8 bases not matched to a gene. The CDR3 sequence is CAWDRVGRNEQFF. CDR3 DNA sequence: TGTGCCTGGGACAGGGTGGGGAGAAATGAGCAGTTCTTC.

The gene calls are TRBV30 and TRBJ1-1; TRBD1 might be the D (5 bases). V was shortened by 4 bases and J by 3 bases, with 15 bases between the two germline ends. CDR3 length: 14 residues. From germline, CDR1 is GTSNPN and CDR2 SVGIG (reference sequence). CDR3 residues: CAWTGGNSYTEAFF. CDR3 in DNA: TGTGCCTGGACGGGGGGAAACAGTTACACTGAAGCTTTCTTT. Drawing the rest from reference TRBV30 and TRBJ1-1, the complete variable domain is SQTIHQWPATLVQPVGSPLSLECTVEGTSNPNLYWYRQAAGRGLQLLFYSVGIGQISSEVPQNLSASRPQDRQFILSSKKLLLSDSGFYLCAWTGGNSYTEAFFGQGTRLTVV.

The chain recombines TRBV28 with TRBJ2-1, with 7 bases matching TRBD2. J was trimmed by 0 bases and V by 1 base; bases with no gene match: 3. Looked up from germline, CDR1 is MDHEN and CDR2 is SYDVKM. CDR3 length: 16 residues. CDR3: CASSLFGRSSYNEQFF. CDR3 sequence (DNA): TGTGCCAGCAGTTTATTCGGGAGGAGCTCCTACAATGAGCAGTTCTTC.

The V gene is TRBV20-1, the J gene TRBJ2-2; 11 bases agree with TRBD2. This CDR3 contains 14 residues. The germline V gene encodes CDR1 DFQATT and CDR2 SNEGSKA (reference sequence). The V gene end was trimmed by 5 bases and the J gene end by 4 bases; junction bases not matched to a gene: 3. The CDR3 reads CSAPSGGTTGELFF. CDR3 nucleotides: TGCAGTGCTCCTAGCGGGGGGACCACCGGGGAGCTGTTTTTT.

The genes are TRBV7-9 and TRBJ1-1, with 10 bases lining up with TRBD1. The CDR3 totals 16 residues. Germline CDR1 reads SEHNR; CDR2 reads FQNEAQ (reference sequence). V was pared by 1 base and J by 4 bases, with 6 bases of the junction left unmatched. The CDR3 loop is CASSLETGGGGTEAFF. Written as DNA, the CDR3 is TGTGCCAGCAGCTTAGAGACAGGGGGCGGCGGCACTGAAGCTTTCTTT.

The chain employs TRBV9 and TRBJ1-5; D gene uncertain. CDR1 and CDR2 (germline): SGDLS, YYNGEE. V gave up 2 bases and J gave up 2 bases, with 8 bases separating them. This CDR3 has 14 amino acids. CDR3 DNA sequence: TGTGCCAGCAGCGTCTCAGTAGGCAATCAGCCCCAGCATTTT. Amino acids: CASSVSVGNQPQHF.